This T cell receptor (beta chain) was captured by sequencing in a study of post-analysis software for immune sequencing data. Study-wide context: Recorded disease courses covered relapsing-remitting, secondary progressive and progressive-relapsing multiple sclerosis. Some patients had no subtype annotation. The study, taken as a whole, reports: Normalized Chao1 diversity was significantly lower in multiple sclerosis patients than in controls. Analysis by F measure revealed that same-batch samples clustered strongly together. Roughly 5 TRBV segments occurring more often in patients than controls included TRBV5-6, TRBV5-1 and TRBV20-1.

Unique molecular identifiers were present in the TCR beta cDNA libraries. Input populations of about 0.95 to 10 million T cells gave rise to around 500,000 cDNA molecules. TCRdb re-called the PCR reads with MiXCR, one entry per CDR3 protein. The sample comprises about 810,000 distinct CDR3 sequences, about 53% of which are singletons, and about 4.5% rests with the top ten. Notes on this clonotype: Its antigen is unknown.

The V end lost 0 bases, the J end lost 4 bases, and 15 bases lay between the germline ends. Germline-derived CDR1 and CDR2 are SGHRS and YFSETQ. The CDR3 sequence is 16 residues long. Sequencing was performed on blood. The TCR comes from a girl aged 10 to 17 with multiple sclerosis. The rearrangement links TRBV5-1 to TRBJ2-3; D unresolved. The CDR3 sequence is CASSLEQPPTADTQYF. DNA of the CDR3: TGCGCCAGCAGCTTGGAGCAGCCCCCAACGGCAGATACGCAGTATTTT. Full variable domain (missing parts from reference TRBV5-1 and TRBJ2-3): KAGVTQTPRYLIKTRGQQVTLSCSPISGHRSVSWYQQTPGQGLQFLFEYFSETQRNKGNFPGRFSGRQFSNSRSEMNVSTLELGDSALYLCASSLEQPPTADTQYFGPGTRLTVL.